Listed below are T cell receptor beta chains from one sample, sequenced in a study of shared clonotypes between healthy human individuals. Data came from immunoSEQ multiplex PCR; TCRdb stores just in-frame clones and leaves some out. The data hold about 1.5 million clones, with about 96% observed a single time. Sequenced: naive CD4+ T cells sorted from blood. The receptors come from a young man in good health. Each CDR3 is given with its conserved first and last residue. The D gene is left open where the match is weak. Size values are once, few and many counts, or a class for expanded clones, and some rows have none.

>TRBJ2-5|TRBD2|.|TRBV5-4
CASTGLAGGQETQYF
TGTGCCAGCACCGGACTAGCGGGAGGGCAAGAGACCCAGTACTTC
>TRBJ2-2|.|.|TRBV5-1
CASSLLGQNAGELFF
TGCGCCAGCAGCTTGCTTGGACAGAATGCCGGGGAGCTGTTTTTT
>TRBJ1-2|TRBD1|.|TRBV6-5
CASRYPGTVYGYTF
TGTGCCAGCAGGTACCCTGGGACAGTCTATGGCTACACCTTC
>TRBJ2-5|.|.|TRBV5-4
CASSFSTQETQYF
TGTGCCAGCAGCTTCTCCACCCAAGAGACCCAGTACTTC
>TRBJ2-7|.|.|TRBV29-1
CSVERDGPATSEQYF
TGCAGCGTTGAAAGAGACGGGCCCGCCACTAGCGAGCAGTACTTC
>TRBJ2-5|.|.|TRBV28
CASSPNLGAKETQYF
TGTGCCAGCAGTCCAAATTTGGGGGCAAAAGAGACCCAGTACTTC
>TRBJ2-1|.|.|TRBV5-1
CASRSGAPNNEQFF
TGCGCCAGCAGATCAGGGGCCCCAAACAATGAGCAGTTCTTC
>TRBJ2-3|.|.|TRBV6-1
CASSLQGLFTDTQYF
TGTGCCAGCAGCCTTCAAGGACTATTCACAGATACGCAGTATTTT
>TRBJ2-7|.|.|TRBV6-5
CASSPVGLEQYF
TGTGCCAGCAGCCCCGTGGGGCTCGAGCAGTACTTC
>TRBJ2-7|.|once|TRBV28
CASSGLWEQYF
TGTGCCAGCAGTGGCCTCTGGGAGCAGTACTTC
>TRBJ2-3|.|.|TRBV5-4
CASTLDRPGTDTQYF
TGTGCCAGCACCCTGGACAGACCCGGCACAGATACGCAGTATTTT
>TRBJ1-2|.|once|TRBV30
CAWSGLGPRGYTF
TGTGCCTGGAGTGGCCTAGGACCTCGTGGCTACACCTTC
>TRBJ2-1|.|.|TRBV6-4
CASSDTAGRYNEQFF
TGTGCCAGCAGTGACACAGCGGGCCGCTACAATGAGCAGTTCTTC
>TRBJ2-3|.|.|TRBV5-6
CASSPTARRSTDTQYF
TGTGCCAGCAGCCCCACCGCTAGACGGTCCACAGATACGCAGTATTTT
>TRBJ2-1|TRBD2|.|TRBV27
CASSWFASGRANEQFF
TGTGCCAGCAGTTGGTTCGCCAGCGGGAGGGCGAATGAGCAGTTCTTC
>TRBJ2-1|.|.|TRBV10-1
CASSGPPGRSYNEQFF
TGCGCCAGCAGTGGACCCCCAGGGCGCTCCTACAATGAGCAGTTCTTC
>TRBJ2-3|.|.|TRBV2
CASSSIPGASTDTQYF
TGTGCCAGCAGTTCCATTCCGGGGGCCAGTACAGATACGCAGTATTTT
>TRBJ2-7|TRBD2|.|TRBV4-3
CASSQVPGPSGGHEQYF
TGCGCCAGCAGCCAAGTTCCCGGGCCTAGCGGGGGCCACGAGCAGTACTTC
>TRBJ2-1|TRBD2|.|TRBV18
CASSPGISGRTSYNEQFF
TGTGCCAGCTCACCAGGGATTAGCGGGCGTACCTCCTACAATGAGCAGTTCTTC
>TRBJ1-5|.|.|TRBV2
CASTQDGADQPQHF
TGTGCCAGCACCCAGGACGGGGCAGACCAGCCCCAGCATTTT
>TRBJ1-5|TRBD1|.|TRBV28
CASSLFVEDRGGNQPQHF
TGTGCCAGCAGTTTATTTGTAGAGGACAGGGGGGGCAATCAGCCCCAGCATTTT
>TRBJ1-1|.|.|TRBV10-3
CAISAGGPNTEAFF
TGTGCCATCAGTGCGGGAGGACCGAACACTGAAGCTTTCTTT
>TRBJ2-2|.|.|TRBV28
CASVATNTGELFF
TGTGCCAGCGTGGCAACGAACACCGGGGAGCTGTTTTTT
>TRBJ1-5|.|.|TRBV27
CASSPGRNQYSNQPQHF
TGTGCCAGCAGTCCGGGACGGAACCAATATAGCAATCAGCCCCAGCATTTT
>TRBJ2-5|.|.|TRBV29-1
CSLETQYF
TGCAGCTTGGAGACCCAGTACTTC
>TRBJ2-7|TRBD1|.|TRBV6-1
CASSETDRLYEQYF
TGTGCCAGCAGTGAAACGGACAGGCTCTACGAGCAGTACTTC
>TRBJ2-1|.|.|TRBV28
CASSSQAWAGDNEQFF
TGTGCCAGCAGTTCCCAGGCGTGGGCGGGCGACAATGAGCAGTTCTTC